This T cell receptor (beta chain) was identified during a study of CXCR3-negative and CXCR3-positive naive CD8 T cells. This CDR3 region has 11 residues. Germline V lookup: CDR1 SQVTM, CDR2 ANQGSEA. 5' RACE with UMI labels generated the TRB cDNA libraries. TCRdb re-analyzed the 5' RACE reads; it lists each CDR3 protein once, without DNA. The sample features some 67,000 distinct CDR3 sequences, with about 1.5% in its top ten. Study-wide findings and caveats: CXCR3-positive naive cells carried more hydrophobic TRB CDR3s than CXCR3-negative ones. Fresh PBMCs were used in most assays, and CXCR3 expression partially decreased after cryopreservation. Comparably high diversity marked both naive subsets, whereas memory CD8+ cells had much lower diversity.

In the case of this clonotype: Its antigen remains unknown.

The chain couples TRBV29-1 to TRBJ2-1. The sequence was collected from a human donor in good health. Some clones in this sample may be carry-over from other donors' samples. What was sequenced was naive CXCR3- CD8+ T cells from blood. Subset reported: CD45RO-CCR7+CD27+CD95- naive CD8+ T cells lacking CXCR3 (TNR3-). The CDR3 region is CSVSANNVQFF.